The 13 T cell receptor beta chains below were found in one sample sequenced in a study of blood T cell repertoires in COVID-19. TCRdb's copy holds only in-frame clones and misses some; the assay was immunoSEQ multiplex PCR. The sample has about 240,000 clones, about 80% seen once. Sequenced sample: peripheral blood. Receptors originate from a man in his thirties or forties who had recovered from COVID-19.

The chain recombines TRBV19 with TRBJ1-6; tentatively, D is TRBD1 (6 bases). Trimming stripped 4 bases from V and 10 bases from J, with 11 bases between. This CDR3 region has 13 residues. Germline assignment: CDR1 LNHDA and CDR2 SQIVND (reference sequence). CDR3 DNA: TGTGCCAGTAGTACACAGGGCTGGTCACCCCTCCACTTT. Protein sequence: CASSTQGWSPLHF.

V and J are TRBV7-3 and TRBJ1-6; the match to TRBD1 covers 7 bases. Germline trimming cut 1 base from V and 10 bases from J; bases unmatched to any gene: 7. Per the germline V gene, CDR1 is SGHTA and CDR2 is FQGTGA. CDR3 length: 15 amino acids. The CDR3 nucleotides are TGTGCCAGCAGCTTAAATGGGCAGGGGGTCTCACCCCTCCACTTT. This encodes CASSLNGQGVSPLHF.

This clone has just a few counts. This chain connects TRBV13 to TRBJ1-2, with 7 bases fitting TRBD1. The CDR3 contains 16 residues. CDR1 is PRHDT, CDR2 FYEKMQ, per germline (reference sequence). V shed 7 bases, J shed 4 bases, and the junction held 15 bases outside the gene matches. CDR3 nucleotides: TGTGCCAGCACCAAAATGAGGAGGGGGCAGAGCTATGGCTACACCTTC. Its translation is CASTKMRRGQSYGYTF. The whole variable domain, remainder taken from reference TRBV13 and TRBJ1-2, is AAGVIQSPRHLIKEKRETATLKCYPIPRHDTVYWYQQGPGQDPQFLISFYEKMQSDKGSIPDRFSAQQFSDYHSELNMSSLELGDSALYFCASTKMRRGQSYGYTFGSGTRLTVV.

V gene TRBV18 combines with J gene TRBJ1-5; 8 nucleotides match TRBD1. V dropped 0 bases and J dropped 5; count of bases not matched to a gene: 6. The CDR3 consists of 16 residues. Germline V gives CDR1 KGHSH, CDR2 LQKENI. CDR3 amino acids: CASSPPPRGQDQPQHF. The CDR3 region has the DNA TGTGCCAGCTCACCACCCCCCAGGGGGCAAGATCAGCCCCAGCATTTT.

The chain uses TRBV29-1 and TRBJ2-3, with D hard to call. V lost 4 bases and J 6 bases, leaving 14 bases between the germline ends. The V gene's germline CDR1 is SQVTM and CDR2 ANQGSEA. CDR3 size: 13 residues. The CDR3 protein is CSVGSQVPDTQYF. In DNA, the CDR3 is TGCAGCGTTGGATCCCAGGTTCCCGATACGCAGTATTTT.

The rearrangement links TRBV2 to TRBJ2-3, with TRBD2 matching over 10 bases. The CDR3 runs to 14 residues. The ends lost 9 bases at V and 2 bases at J; junction bases unmatched: 5. The germline V gene has CDR1 SNHLY and CDR2 FYNNEI. The DNA of the CDR3 is TGTGCCAGTCCTAGCGGGGGACCCACAGATACGCAGTATTTT. It yields the protein CASPSGGPTDTQYF.

The gene calls are TRBV3-1 (or the pseudogene TRBV3-2) and TRBJ2-2, with D maybe TRBD2 (5 bases). This CDR3 is 19 amino acids long. Germline values: CDR1 LGHDT, CDR2 YNNKEL (reference sequence). Trimming took off 0 bases at V and 1 base at J, with 18 bases between the two ends. CDR3 in DNA: TGTGCCAGCAGCCAAGATAGTGGAGGCGGGCGCGAGAACACCGGGGAGCTGTTTTTT. Its translation: CASSQDSGGGRENTGELFF.

This rearrangement joins TRBV5-5 to TRBJ1-5; unclear D gene. Germline assignment: CDR1 SGHKS and CDR2 YYEKEE (reference sequence). CDR3 length: 15 residues. The V end lost 4 bases, the J end lost 0 bases, and 11 bases lay between the germline ends. For the CDR3, the DNA is TGTGCCAGCAGCCGACACATTGATAGCAATCAGCCCCAGCATTTT. Its translation is CASSRHIDSNQPQHF. Full variable domain (rest looked up from reference TRBV5-5 and TRBJ1-5): DAGVTQSPTHLIKTRGQQVTLRCSPISGHKSVSWYQQVLGQGPQFIFQYYEKEERGRGNFPDRFSARQFPNYSSELNVNALLLGDSALYLCASSRHIDSNQPQHFGDGTRLSIL.

This clone was found a few times. This chain uses TRBV19 with TRBJ1-1, with a weak D call TRBD1 (5 bases). V lost 6 bases and J lost 7, with 9 bases in between. Per the germline V gene, CDR1 is LNHDA and CDR2 is SQIVND (reference sequence). This CDR3 has 11 residues. CDR3: CASRRDSEAFF. CDR3 nucleotide sequence: TGTGCCAGTAGGCGAGACAGTGAAGCTTTCTTT.

This chain joins TRBV7-9 and TRBJ1-5; D is unresolved. This CDR3 comprises 13 residues. CDR1 and CDR2 (germline): SEHNR, FQNEAQ (reference sequence). Trimming took 5 bases from V and 7 from J, leaving 12 bases between them. The CDR3 nucleotides are TGTGCCAGCAGCCCCCCCGGCGGCCAGCCCCAGCATTTT. Its translation: CASSPPGGQPQHF.

This chain connects TRBV28 to TRBJ1-2; 9 bases fit TRBD1. From germline, CDR1 is MDHEN and CDR2 SYDVKM. CDR3 length equals 16 residues. With 5 bases clipped from V and 8 bases from J, the junction kept 15 bases outside the gene matches. The chain's CDR3 is CASSPGQGPVEGGYTF. CDR3 bases: TGTGCCAGCAGTCCGGGACAGGGACCCGTCGAGGGAGGCTACACCTTC.

The genes are TRBV5-1 and TRBJ2-7, with D perhaps TRBD2 (7 bases). This CDR3 is built from 14 residues. V lost 4 bases and J lost 4, with 15 bases in between. Germline lookup yields CDR1 SGHRS and CDR2 YFSETQ. This CDR3 is CASSPWGGAYEQYV. In nucleotides, the CDR3 is TGCGCCAGCAGCCCGTGGGGGGGCGCTTACGAGCAGTACGTC.

This sequence joins TRBV6-5 and TRBJ1-2; no clear D. Germline CDR1 is MNHEY and CDR2 is SVGAGI. The CDR3 is 14 amino acids. V was cut by 10 bases and J by 3 bases, with 18 bases left in between. The CDR3 DNA reads as TGTGCCACTTCGCAAACTCATCGCGACTATGGCTACACCTTC. It specifies CATSQTHRDYGYTF.